This TCR beta chain came from a study of cytomegalovirus exposure and HLA in healthy donors. This PCR relied on a set of 60 Vbeta primers and 13 Jbeta primers. Some clones are missing from TCRdb's copy, which holds only in-frame ones; the method was immunoSEQ multiplex PCR. The table lists 200,000 or so clones, 75% to 80% of them singletons, with approximately 6% in the top ten. CDR3 length equals 16 residues. V gave up 3 bases and J gave up 0 bases, with 9 bases separating them. CDR1 is MDHEN and CDR2 is SYDVKM in the germline V gene. The sequence derives from a woman in her twenties or thirties in good health and CMV-seropositive. The sample consisted of PBMCs. The J gene is TRBJ1-6, the V gene TRBV28; the D is unclear. CDR3 DNA sequence: TGTGCCAGCAGTTTGGGCACTAGCTCCTATAATTCACCCCTCCACTTT. It encodes CASSLGTSSYNSPLHF.